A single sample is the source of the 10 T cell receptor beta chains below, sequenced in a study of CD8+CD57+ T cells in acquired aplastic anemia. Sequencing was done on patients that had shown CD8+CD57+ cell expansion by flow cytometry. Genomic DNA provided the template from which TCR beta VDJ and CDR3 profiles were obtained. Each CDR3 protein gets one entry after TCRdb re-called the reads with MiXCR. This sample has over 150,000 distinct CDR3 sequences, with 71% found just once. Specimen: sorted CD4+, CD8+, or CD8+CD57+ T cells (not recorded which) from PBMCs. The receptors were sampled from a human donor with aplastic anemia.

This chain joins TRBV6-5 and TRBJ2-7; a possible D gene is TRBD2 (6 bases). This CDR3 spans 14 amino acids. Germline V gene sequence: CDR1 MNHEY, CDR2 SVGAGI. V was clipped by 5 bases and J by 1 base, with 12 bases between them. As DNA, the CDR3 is TGTGCCAGCAGTACGGCAGGGAGGTCCTACGAGCAGTACTTC. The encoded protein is CASSTAGRSYEQYF.

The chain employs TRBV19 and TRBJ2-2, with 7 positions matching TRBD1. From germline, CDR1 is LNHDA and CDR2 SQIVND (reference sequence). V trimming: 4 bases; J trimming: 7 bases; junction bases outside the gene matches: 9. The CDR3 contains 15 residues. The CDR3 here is CASSNPETGSGELFF. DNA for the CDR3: TGTGCCAGTAGTAACCCCGAGACAGGGAGCGGGGAGCTGTTTTTT.

CDR3 sequence reads: CAIGIGKGGRGGLAVTKETQYF. The CDR3 nucleotides read TGTGCCATCGGGATAGGGAAAGGCGGGCGGGGGGGACTAGCGGTTACTAAAGAGACCCAGTACTTC. The rearrangement joins TRBV10-3 to TRBJ2-5; TRBD2 aligns across 11 bases. Germline loops: CDR1 ENHRY, CDR2 SYGVKD. Trimming cost V 8 bases and J 3 bases; bases outside gene matches: 29. The CDR3 is 22 residues long.

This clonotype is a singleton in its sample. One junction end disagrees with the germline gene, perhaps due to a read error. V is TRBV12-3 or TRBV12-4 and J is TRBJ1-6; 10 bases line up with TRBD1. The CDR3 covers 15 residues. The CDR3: CAGSLGTGEFSPLHF. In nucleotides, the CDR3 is TGTGCCGGCAGCCTCGGGACAGGGGAGTTTTCACCCCTCCACTTT.

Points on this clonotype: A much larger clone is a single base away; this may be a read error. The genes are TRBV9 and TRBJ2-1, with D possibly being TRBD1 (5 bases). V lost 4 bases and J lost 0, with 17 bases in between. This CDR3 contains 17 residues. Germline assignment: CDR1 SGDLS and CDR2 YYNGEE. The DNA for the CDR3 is TGTGCCAGCAGCCCGGAGAGACAGTCTCGCTCCTACAATGAGCAGTTCTTC. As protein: CASSPERQSRSYNEQFF. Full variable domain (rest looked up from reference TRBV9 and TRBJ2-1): DSGVTQTPKHLITATGQRVTLRCSPRSGDLSVYWYQQSLDQGLQFLIQYYNGEERAKGNILERFSAQQFPDLHSELNLSSLELGDSALYFCASSPERQSRSYNEQFFGPGTRLTVL.

Here the CDR3 reads CASSNPGLVSYEQYV. The CDR3 region has the DNA TGTGCCAGCAGTAATCCGGGACTAGTCTCCTACGAGCAGTACGTC. The gene calls are TRBV28 and TRBJ2-7; 8 bases are shared with TRBD2. V shed 5 bases and J 0 bases; nucleotides not matched to a gene: 6. Germline CDR1 and CDR2: MDHEN and SYDVKM. CDR3 size: 15 residues.

The CDR3: CASSVSGRNTEAFF. The CDR3 DNA reads TGTGCCAGCAGTGTTTCAGGACGGAACACTGAAGCTTTCTTT. The rearrangement joins TRBV7-9 to TRBJ1-1; D is unresolved. The V gene lost 6 bases and the J gene lost 1 base, with 12 bases spanning the gap. The germline V gene encodes CDR1 SEHNR and CDR2 FQNEAQ (reference sequence). CDR3 length: 14 residues.

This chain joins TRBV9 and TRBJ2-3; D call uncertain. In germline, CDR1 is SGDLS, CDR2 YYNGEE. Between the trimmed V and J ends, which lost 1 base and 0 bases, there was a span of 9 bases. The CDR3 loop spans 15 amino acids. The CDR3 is CASSVQAPSTDTQYF. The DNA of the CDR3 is TGTGCCAGCAGCGTACAGGCGCCTAGCACAGATACGCAGTATTTT.

The CDR3 DNA is TGTGCCAGCAGCTTAGCCCCAGGGCCTCCTGATGGCTACACCTTC. This codes for CASSLAPGPPDGYTF. The chain recombines TRBV7-9 with TRBJ1-2; maybe TRBD1 (5 bases). V was pared by 0 bases and J by 6 bases, with 14 bases between. The CDR3 spans 15 residues. Germline loops: CDR1 SEHNR, CDR2 FQNEAQ (reference sequence).

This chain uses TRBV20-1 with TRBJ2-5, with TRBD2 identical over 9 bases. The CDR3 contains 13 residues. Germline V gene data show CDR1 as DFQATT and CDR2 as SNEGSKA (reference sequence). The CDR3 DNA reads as TGCTCCGGGGCGGGAGGGCCTTATGAGACCCAGTACTTC. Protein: CSGAGGPYETQYF.